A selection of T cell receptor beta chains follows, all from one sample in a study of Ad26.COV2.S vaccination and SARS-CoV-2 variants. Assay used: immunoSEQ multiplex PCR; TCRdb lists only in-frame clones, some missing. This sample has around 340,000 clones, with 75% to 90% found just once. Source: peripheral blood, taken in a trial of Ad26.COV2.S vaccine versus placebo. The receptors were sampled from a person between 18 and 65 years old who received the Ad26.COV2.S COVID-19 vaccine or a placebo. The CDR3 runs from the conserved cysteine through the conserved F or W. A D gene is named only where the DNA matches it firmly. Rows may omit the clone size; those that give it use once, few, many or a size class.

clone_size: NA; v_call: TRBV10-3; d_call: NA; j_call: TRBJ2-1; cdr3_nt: TGTGCCATCAGTGCGCCCGGGACTGTCTACAATGAGCAGTTCTTC; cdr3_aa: CAISAPGTVYNEQFF
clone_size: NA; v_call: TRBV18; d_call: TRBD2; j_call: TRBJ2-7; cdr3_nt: TGTGCCAGCTCACCATTAAACGAGCGGGGGGGCGAGCAGTACTTC; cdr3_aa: CASSPLNERGGEQYF
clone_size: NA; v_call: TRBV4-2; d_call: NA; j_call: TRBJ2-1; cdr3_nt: TGTGCCAGCAGCCAAGAGCTCGGCTGGCCCTACAATGAGCAGTTCTTC; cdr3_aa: CASSQELGWPYNEQFF
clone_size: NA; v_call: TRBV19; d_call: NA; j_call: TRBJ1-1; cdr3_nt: TGTGCCAGTATGAGGACGGTGAACACTGAAGCTTTCTTT; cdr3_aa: CASMRTVNTEAFF
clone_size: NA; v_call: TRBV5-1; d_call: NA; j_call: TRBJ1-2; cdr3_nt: TGCGCCAGCAGCTTGGATCGGCAGGGGTACGGCTACACCTTC; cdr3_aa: CASSLDRQGYGYTF
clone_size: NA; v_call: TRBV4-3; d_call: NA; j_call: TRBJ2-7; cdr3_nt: TGCGCCAGCAGCCAAGACACGGAAGGGGACGAGCAGTACTTC; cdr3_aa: CASSQDTEGDEQYF
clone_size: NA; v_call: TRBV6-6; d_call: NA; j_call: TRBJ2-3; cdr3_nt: TGTGCCAGCAGTTACGCCCCTGTCCTAGCGACAGATACGCAGTATTTT; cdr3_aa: CASSYAPVLATDTQYF
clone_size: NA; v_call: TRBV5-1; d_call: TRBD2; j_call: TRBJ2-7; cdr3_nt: TGCGCCAGCAGTTCTAGCGGGAGGGCCTGGGACGAGCAGTACTTC; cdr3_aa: CASSSSGRAWDEQYF
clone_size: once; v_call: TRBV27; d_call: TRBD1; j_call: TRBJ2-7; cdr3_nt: TGTGCCAGCAGTGGGGGGACAGGATCCTACGAGCAGTACTTC; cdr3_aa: CASSGGTGSYEQYF
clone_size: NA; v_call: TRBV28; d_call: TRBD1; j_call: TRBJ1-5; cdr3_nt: TGTGCCAGCAGTTCGGACAGGGATCGAAGTAGCAATCAGCCCCAGCATTTT; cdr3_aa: CASSSDRDRSSNQPQHF
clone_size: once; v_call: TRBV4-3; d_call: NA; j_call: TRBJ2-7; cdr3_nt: TGCGCCAGCAGCCAAGAAGCAAAGGGGGGAGCCTACGAGCAGTACTTC; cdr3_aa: CASSQEAKGGAYEQYF
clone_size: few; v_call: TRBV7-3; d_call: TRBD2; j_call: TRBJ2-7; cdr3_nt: TGTGCCAGCAGCCTAAGGGGCGGGGGCTCCTACGAGCAGTACTTC; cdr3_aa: CASSLRGGGSYEQYF
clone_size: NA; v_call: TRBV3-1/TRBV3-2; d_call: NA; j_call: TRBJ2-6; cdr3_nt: TGTGCCAGCTCGCGGCCCGTGTCGGCTGGGGCCAACGTCCTGACTTTC; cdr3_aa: CASSRPVSAGANVLTF
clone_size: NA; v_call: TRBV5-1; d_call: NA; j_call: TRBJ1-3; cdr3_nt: TGCGCCAGCAGCTCTACAGGGTTTTCTGGAAACACCATATATTTT; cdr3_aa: CASSSTGFSGNTIYF
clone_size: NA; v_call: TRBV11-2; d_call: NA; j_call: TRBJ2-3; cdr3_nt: TGTGCCAGCAGCTCCAGACTAGACTATGATACGCAGTATTTT; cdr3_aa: CASSSRLDYDTQYF
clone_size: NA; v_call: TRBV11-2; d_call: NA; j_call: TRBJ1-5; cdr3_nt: TGTGCCAGCAGCCCCGGGTCCCAGGGACAGCCCCAGCATTTT; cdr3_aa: CASSPGSQGQPQHF
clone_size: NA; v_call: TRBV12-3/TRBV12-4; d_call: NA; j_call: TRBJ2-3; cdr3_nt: TGTGCCAGCAGTTTAGAGAGAGCAGATACGCAGTATTTT; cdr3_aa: CASSLERADTQYF
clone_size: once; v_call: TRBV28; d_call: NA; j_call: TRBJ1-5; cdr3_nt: TGTGCCAGCAGTACGGCCGAAATAAGCAATCAGCCCCAGCATTTT; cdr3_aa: CASSTAEISNQPQHF
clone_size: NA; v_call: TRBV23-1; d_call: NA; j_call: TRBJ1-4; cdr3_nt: TGCGCCAGCAGTCAAGGGCTTAGGACGGCAACTAATGAAAAACTGTTTTTT; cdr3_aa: CASSQGLRTATNEKLFF
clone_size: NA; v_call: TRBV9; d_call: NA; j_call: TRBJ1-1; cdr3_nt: TGTGCCAGCAGCGTAGACGGCACGGAAGCTTTCTTT; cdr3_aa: CASSVDGTEAFF
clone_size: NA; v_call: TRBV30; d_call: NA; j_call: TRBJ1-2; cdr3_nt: TGTGCCTGGAGTGTAGGGTACTATGGCTACACCTTC; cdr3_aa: CAWSVGYYGYTF
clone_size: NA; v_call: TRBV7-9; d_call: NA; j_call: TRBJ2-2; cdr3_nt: TGTGCCAGCAGCTTATGGTCCGGGGAGCTGTTTTTT; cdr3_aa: CASSLWSGELFF
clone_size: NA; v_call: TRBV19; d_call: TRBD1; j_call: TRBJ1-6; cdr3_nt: TGTGCCAGTAGTTACCTCGGACAGGGATCACCCCTCCACTTT; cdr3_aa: CASSYLGQGSPLHF
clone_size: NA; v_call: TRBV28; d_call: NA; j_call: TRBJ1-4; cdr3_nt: TGTGCCAGCAATGGAATATCAAATGAAAAACTGTTTTTT; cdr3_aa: CASNGISNEKLFF
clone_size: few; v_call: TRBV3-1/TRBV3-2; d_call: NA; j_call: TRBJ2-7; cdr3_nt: TGTGCCAGCAGCCAATACGGCAGGGAACCCTACGAGCAGTACTTC; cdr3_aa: CASSQYGREPYEQYF
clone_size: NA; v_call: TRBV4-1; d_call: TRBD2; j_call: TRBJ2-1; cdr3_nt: TGCGCCAGCAGCCAAACTCTAGCGGGGTTGGATGAGCAGTTCTTC; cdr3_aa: CASSQTLAGLDEQFF
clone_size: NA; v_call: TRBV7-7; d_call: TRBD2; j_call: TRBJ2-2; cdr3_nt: TGTGCTAGCAGCTTCACAGGGACTAGTAAGGCATACACCGGGGAGCTGTTTTTT; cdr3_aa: CASSFTGTSKAYTGELFF
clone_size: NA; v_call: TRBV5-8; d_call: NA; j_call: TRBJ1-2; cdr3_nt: TGTGCCAGCAGCGCAGGAGGGGGCTACACCTTC; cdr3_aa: CASSAGGGYTF
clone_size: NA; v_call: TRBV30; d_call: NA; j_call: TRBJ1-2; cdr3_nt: TGTGCCTGGAGTGAATCGACGGAATATGGCTACACCTTC; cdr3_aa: CAWSESTEYGYTF
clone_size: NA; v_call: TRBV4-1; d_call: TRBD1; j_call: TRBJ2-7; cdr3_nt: TGCGCCAGCAGCCGACGGGACAGGCCCTACGAGCAGTACTTC; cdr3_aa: CASSRRDRPYEQYF
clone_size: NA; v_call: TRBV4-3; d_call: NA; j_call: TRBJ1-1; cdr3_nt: TGCGCCAGCAGCCAAGATCGAACTTCCTCGTTCAGGGCTTTCTTT; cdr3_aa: CASSQDRTSSFRAFF
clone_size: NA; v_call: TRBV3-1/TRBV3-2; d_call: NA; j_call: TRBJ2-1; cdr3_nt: TGTGCCAGCAGCCAAGAAACGTCCAACCAGTTCTTC; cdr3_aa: CASSQETSNQFF
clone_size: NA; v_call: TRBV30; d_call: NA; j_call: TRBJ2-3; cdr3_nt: TGTGCCTGGAGTTCCCCAGGCCTAGCACCCTCTTCCAATACGCAGTATTTT; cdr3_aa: CAWSSPGLAPSSNTQYF
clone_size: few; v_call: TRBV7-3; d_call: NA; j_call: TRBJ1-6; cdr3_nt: TGTGCCAGCAGCCCAACGGGGAATTCACCCCTCCACTTT; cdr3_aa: CASSPTGNSPLHF
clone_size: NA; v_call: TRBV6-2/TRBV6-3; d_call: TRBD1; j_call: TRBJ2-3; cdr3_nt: TGTGCCAGCAGTTCGACAGGGCGGCGCACAGATACGCAGTATTTT; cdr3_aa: CASSSTGRRTDTQYF
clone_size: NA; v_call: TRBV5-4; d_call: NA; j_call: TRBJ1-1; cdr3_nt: TGTGCCAGCAGCTCCGCCGGGATTGTGAACACTGAAGCTTTCTTT; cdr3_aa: CASSSAGIVNTEAFF
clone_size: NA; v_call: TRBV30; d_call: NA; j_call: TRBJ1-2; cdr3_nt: TGTGCCACCTACGCAGAGTCGGGGTATGGCTACACCTTC; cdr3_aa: CATYAESGYGYTF
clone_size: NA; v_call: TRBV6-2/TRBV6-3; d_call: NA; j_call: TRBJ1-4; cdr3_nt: TGTGCCAGCAGTTACGTATGGGGCGCGACTGAAAAACTGTTTTTT; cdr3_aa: CASSYVWGATEKLFF
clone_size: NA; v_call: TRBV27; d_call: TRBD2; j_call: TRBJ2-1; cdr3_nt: TGTGCCAGCAGTCCCCGGACTAGCGGGAAGAATGAGCAGTTCTTC; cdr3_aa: CASSPRTSGKNEQFF
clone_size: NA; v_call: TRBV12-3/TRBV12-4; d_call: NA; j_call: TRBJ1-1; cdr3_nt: TGTGCCAGCAGTTTAGGTACTGAAGCTTTCTTT; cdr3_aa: CASSLGTEAFF
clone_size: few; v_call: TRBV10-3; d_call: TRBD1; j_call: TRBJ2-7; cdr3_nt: TGTGCCATCAGTGAGAGGGGACAGGGGGAGTACGAGCAGTACTTC; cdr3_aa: CAISERGQGEYEQYF
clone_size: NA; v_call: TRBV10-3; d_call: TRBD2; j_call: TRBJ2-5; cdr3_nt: TGTGCCATCAGTGACACTAGCGGAGCCCAAGAGACCCAGTACTTC; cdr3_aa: CAISDTSGAQETQYF
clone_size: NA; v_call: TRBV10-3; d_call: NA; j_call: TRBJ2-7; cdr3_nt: TGTGCCATCAGTGAGAACAACGAGCAGTACTTC; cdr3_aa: CAISENNEQYF
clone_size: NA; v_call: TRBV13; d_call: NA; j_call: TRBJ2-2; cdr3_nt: TGTGCCAGCAGCCAAGGGACAGGGGAGCTGTTTTTT; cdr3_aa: CASSQGTGELFF
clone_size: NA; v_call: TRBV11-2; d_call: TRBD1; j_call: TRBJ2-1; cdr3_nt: TGTGCCAGCAGCTTAGAGTGGGACAGCTACAATGAGCAGTTCTTC; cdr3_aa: CASSLEWDSYNEQFF
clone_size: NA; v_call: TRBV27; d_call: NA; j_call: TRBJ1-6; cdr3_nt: TGTGCCAGCAGTTGGCTTAATTCACCCCTCCACTTT; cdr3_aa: CASSWLNSPLHF
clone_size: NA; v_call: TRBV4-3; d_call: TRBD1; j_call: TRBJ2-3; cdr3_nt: TGCGCCAGCAGCCAAGATCTGACAGGGGTCCAATTGGGCACAGATACGCAGTATTTT; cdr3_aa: CASSQDLTGVQLGTDTQYF
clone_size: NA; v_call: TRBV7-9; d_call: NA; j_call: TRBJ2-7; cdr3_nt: TGTGCCAGCAGCCAGGGCTCATCCTACGAGCAGTACTTC; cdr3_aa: CASSQGSSYEQYF